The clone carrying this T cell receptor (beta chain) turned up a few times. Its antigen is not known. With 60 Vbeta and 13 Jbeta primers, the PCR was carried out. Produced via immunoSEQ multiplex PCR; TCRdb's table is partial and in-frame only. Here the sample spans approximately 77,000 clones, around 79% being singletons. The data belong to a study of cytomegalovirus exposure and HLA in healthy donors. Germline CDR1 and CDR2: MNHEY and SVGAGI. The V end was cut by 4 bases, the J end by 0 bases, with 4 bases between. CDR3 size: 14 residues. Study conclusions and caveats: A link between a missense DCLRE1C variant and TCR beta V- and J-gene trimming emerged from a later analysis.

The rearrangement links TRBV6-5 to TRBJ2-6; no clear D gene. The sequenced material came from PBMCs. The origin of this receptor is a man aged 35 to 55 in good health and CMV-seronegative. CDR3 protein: CASSSGSGANVLTF. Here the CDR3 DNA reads TGTGCCAGCAGTTCGGGCTCTGGGGCCAACGTCCTGACTTTC.